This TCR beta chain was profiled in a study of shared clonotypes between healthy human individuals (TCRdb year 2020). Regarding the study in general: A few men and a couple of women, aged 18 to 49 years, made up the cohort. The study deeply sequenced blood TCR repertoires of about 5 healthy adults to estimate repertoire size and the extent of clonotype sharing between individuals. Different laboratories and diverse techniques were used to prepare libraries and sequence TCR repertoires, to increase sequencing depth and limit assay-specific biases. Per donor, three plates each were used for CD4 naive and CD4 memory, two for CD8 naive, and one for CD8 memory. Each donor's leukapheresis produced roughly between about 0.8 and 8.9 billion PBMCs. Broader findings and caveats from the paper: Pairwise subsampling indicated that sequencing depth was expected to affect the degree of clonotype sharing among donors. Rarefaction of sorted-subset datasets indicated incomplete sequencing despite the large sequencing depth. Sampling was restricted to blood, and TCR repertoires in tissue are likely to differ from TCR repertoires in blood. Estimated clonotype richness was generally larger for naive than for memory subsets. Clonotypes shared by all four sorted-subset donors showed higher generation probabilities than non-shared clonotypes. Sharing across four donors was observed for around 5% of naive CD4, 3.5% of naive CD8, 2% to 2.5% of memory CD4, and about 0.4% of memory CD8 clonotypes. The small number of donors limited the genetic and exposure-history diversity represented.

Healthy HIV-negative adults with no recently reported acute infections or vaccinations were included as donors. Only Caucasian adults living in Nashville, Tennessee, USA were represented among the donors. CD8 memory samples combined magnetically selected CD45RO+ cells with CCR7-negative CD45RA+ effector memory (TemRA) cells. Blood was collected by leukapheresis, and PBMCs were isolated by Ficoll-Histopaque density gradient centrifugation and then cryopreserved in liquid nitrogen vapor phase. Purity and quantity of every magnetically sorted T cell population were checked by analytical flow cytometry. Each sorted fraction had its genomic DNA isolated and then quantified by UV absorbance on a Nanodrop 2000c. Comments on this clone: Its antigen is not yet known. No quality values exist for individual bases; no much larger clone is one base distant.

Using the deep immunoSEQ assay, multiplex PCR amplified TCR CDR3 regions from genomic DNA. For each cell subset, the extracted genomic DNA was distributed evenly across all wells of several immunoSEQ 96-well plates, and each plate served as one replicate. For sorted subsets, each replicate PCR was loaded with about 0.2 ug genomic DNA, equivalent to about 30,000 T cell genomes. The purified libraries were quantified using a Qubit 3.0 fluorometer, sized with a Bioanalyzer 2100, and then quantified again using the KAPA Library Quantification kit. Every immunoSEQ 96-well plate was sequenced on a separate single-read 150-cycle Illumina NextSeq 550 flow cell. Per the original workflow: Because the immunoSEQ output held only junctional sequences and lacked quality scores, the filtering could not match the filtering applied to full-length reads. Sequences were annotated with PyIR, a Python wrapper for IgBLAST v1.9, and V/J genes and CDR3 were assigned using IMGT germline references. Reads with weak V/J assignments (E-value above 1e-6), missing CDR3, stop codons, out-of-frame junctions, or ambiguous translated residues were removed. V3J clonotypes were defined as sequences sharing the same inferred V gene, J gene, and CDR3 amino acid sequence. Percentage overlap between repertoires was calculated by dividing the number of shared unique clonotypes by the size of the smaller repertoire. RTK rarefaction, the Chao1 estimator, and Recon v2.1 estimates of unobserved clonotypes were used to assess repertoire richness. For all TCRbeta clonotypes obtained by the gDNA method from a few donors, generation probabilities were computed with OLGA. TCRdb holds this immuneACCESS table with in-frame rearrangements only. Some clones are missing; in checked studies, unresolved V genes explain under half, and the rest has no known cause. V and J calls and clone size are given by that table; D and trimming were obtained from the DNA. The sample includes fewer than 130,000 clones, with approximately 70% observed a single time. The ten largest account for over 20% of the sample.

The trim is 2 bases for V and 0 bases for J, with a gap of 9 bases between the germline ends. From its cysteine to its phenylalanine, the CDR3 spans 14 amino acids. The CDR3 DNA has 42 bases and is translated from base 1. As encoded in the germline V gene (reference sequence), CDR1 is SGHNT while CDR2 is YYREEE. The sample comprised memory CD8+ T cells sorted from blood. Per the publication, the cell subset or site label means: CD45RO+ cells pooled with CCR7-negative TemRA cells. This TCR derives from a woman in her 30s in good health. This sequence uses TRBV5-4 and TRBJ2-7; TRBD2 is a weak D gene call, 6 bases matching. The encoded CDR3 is CASSFAGSSYEQYF. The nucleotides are TGTGCCAGCAGCTTTGCGGGAAGCTCCTACGAGCAGTACTTC.